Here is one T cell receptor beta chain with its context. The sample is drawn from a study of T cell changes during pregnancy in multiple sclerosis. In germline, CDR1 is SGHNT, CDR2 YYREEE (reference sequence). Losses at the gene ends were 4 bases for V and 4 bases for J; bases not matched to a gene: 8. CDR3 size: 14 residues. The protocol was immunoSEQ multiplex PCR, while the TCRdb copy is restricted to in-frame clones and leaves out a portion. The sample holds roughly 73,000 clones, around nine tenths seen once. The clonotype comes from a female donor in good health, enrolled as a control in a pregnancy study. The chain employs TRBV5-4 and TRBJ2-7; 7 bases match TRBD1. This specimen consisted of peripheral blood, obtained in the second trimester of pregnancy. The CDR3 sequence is CASSHGQVTYEQYF. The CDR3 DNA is TGTGCCAGCAGCCACGGACAGGTGACATACGAGCAGTACTTC.